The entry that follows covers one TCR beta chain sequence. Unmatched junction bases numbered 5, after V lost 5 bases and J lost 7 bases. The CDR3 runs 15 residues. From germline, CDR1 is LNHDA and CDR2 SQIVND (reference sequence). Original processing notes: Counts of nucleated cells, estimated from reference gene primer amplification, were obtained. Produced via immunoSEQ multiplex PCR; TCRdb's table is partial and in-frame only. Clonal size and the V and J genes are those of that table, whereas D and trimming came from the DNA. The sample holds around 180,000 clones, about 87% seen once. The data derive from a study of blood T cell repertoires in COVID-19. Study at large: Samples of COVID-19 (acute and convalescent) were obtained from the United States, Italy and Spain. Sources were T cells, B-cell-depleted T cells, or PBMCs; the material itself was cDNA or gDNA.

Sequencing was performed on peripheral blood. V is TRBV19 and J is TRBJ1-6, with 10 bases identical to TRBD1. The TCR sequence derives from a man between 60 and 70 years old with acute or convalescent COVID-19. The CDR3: CASSARTGGNSPLHF. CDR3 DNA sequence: TGTGCCAGTAGTGCGAGGACAGGGGGAAATTCACCCCTCCACTTT.